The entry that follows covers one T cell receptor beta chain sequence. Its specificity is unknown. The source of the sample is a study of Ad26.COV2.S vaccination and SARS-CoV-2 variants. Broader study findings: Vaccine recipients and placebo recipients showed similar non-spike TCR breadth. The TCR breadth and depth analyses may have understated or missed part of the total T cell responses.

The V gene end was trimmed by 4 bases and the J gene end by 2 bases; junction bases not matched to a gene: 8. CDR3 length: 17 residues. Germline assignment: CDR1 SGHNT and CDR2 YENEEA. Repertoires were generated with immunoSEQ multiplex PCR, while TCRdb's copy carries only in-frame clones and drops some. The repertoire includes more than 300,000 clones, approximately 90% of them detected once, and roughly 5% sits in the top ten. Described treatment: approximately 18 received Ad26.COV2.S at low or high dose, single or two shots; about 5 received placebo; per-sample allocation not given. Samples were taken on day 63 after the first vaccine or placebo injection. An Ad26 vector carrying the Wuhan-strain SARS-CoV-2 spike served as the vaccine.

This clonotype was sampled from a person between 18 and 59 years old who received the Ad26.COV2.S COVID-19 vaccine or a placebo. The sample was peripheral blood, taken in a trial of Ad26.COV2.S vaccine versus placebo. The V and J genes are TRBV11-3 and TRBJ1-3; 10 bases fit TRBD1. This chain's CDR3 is CASSSRRDRGAGNTIYF. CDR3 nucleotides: TGTGCCAGCAGCTCACGAAGGGACAGGGGTGCTGGAAACACCATATATTTT.